The clone carrying this T cell receptor delta chain qualifies as medium-sized. Different DNA sequences within this sample yield the same CDR3. The sample originates from a study of gamma-delta chains in newborns, infants, children. For the study at large: Innate gammadelta T cells reportedly expand polyclonally right after birth, driven by microbial exposure, per the title.

TCRdb reran clone calling via CATT on the reads. The repertoire holds 4,000 to 4,500 delta-chain clones, with about 0.5% as singletons. V was trimmed by 0 bases and J by 0 bases, leaving 11 bases between them. Per germline, CDR1 GEAIGNYY and CDR2 EKD. The CDR3 consists of 18 residues. The chain has TRDV2 and TRDJ3; possible D gene TRDD3, 6 bases. Sequenced sample: blood. This clonotype was sampled from a child who was a newborn, infant or young child, either healthy, febrile or measles-vaccinated (not recorded which). Here the CDR3 DNA reads TGTGCCTGTGACACCGGCTGGGGAGGCTCCTGGGACACCCGACAGATGTTTTTC. The encoded protein is CACDTGWGGSWDTRQMFF.